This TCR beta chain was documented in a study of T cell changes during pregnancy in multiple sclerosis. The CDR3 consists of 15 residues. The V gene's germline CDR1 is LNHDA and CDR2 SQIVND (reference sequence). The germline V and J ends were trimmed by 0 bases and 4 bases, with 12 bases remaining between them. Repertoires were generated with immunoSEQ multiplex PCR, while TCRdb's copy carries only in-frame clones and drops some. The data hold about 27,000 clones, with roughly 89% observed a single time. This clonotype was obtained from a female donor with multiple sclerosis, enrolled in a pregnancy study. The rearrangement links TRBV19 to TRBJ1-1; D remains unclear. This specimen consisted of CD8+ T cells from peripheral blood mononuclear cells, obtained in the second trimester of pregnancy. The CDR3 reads CASSIDLRGGTEAFF. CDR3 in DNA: TGTGCCAGTAGTATAGATCTTCGGGGTGGCACTGAAGCTTTCTTT.